These 20 T cell receptor beta chains were sequenced from one sample in a study of cytomegalovirus exposure and HLA in healthy donors (TCRdb year 2017). Library preparation was by the immunoSEQ multiplex PCR assay. For the multiplex PCR, a mixture combining 60 forward primers for TCR Vbeta segments and 13 reverse primers for TCR Jbeta segments was used. TCRdb obtained this table from immuneACCESS and retained in-frame rearrangements with V and J assigned. These tables miss some clones; where compared with another copy, unresolved V genes account for less than half of the shortfall, and the remainder is unexplained. In this sample the table shows around 110,000 clones, roughly 77% of which occur a single time. The ten largest clones represent 2% to 2.5% of the sample. The specimen sequenced was PBMCs. The receptors derive from a man aged 40-55 years in good health and CMV-seronegative.

The CDR3 bases are TGTGCCAGCAGCAACACAGGGGGCACCTATGGCTACACCTTC. Translated, it gives CASSNTGGTYGYTF. V gene TRBV5-6 combines with J gene TRBJ1-2, with TRBD1 identical over 9 bases. CDR1 is SGHDT and CDR2 is YYEEEE in the germline V gene. This CDR3 is built from 14 residues. Trimming took 4 bases from V and 4 from J; bases not matched to a gene: 5.

The genes are TRBV27 and TRBJ2-2, with 14 nucleotides matching TRBD2. Germline lookup yields CDR1 MNHEY and CDR2 SMNVEV (reference sequence). The CDR3 consists of 18 residues. The trim removed 5 bases at V and 0 bases at J, leaving 5 bases unmatched. The CDR3 DNA is TGTGCCAGCAGTCTCGGACTAGCGGGGGGATCGAACACCGGGGAGCTGTTTTTT. Translating gives CASSLGLAGGSNTGELFF.

The genes are TRBV5-6 and TRBJ2-7, with 10 bases that match TRBD2. Germline CDR1 and CDR2: SGHDT and YYEEEE. The V segment lost 5 bases and the J segment 1 base; nucleotides outside the gene matches: 3. The CDR3 length is 14 residues. The CDR3: CASSSSGGSYEQYF. The CDR3 DNA reads TGTGCCAGCAGTTCTAGCGGGGGATCCTACGAGCAGTACTTC. The full variable domain, completed using reference TRBV5-6 and TRBJ2-7, is DAGVTQSPTHLIKTRGQQVTLRCSPKSGHDTVSWYQQALGQGPQFIFQYYEEEERQRGNFPDRFSGHQFPNYSSELNVNALLLGDSALYLCASSSSGGSYEQYFGPGTRLTVT.

The CDR3 nucleotides are TGTGCCACTCACCGGACTAGCCTAAGACAAGAGACCCAGTACTTC. This codes for CATHRTSLRQETQYF. V is TRBV6-1 and J is TRBJ2-5; TRBD2 matches 8 bases. The germline V gene encodes CDR1 MNHNS and CDR2 SASEGT. This CDR3 is built from 15 residues. The trim removed 10 bases at V and 2 bases at J, leaving 12 bases unmatched.

This clone was seen just once. This rearrangement joins TRBV27 to TRBJ2-1; perhaps TRBD1 as D (6 bases). The CDR3 has 14 residues. The V and J ends lost 3 bases and 4 bases respectively, with 10 bases between them. Germline lookup yields CDR1 MNHEY and CDR2 SMNVEV (reference sequence). The CDR3 loop is CASSLNRAYNEQFF. CDR3 coding DNA: TGTGCCAGCAGTTTGAACAGGGCATACAATGAGCAGTTCTTC.

This clone was observed a handful of times. This sequence joins TRBV13 and TRBJ1-2, with 8 bases aligning to TRBD1. Germline CDR1 is PRHDT and CDR2 is FYEKMQ (reference sequence). The CDR3 sequence is 14 residues long. V gave up 5 bases and J gave up 2 bases; unmatched junction bases: 4. As DNA, the CDR3 is TGTGCCAGCAGCATGTGGACAGGGAACTATGGCTACACCTTC. This gives the protein CASSMWTGNYGYTF.

The CDR3 nucleotides read TGCAGCGTTGTCCCCGGTGGCAATCAGCCCCAGCATTTT. It is translated as CSVVPGGNQPQHF. The chain joins TRBV29-1 to TRBJ1-5; D is uncertain. The ends were cut back, 4 bases at V and 2 bases at J, with 9 bases in the middle. This CDR3 spans 13 amino acids. Per germline, CDR1 SQVTM and CDR2 ANQGSEA.

Points on this clone: Distinct nucleotide sequences in the sample also encode this CDR3. This rearrangement joins TRBV7-9 to TRBJ1-4, with D hard to call. CDR1 SEHNR and CDR2 FQNEAQ come from the germline V gene (reference sequence). V dropped 1 base and J dropped 3 bases, with 6 bases sitting between them. This CDR3 is built from 14 residues. The CDR3 loop reads CASSLGQSNEKLFF. The DNA of the CDR3 is TGTGCCAGCAGCTTAGGGCAGTCTAATGAAAAACTGTTTTTT.

The V and J genes are TRBV10-3 and TRBJ1-5; 7 bases fit TRBD1. With 4 bases clipped from V and 1 base from J, the junction kept 1 base outside the gene matches. The CDR3 loop spans 14 amino acids. Germline lookup yields CDR1 ENHRY and CDR2 SYGVKD. CDR3 DNA: TGTGCCATCAGTGGGGGACAGAGCAATCAGCCCCAGCATTTT. Protein sequence: CAISGGQSNQPQHF.

The chain has TRBV7-8 and TRBJ2-2; TRBD2 matches 8 bases. Germline CDR1 SGHVS, CDR2 FQNEAQ. Trimming at V came to 1 base and at J to 1 base, leaving 2 bases not matched to a gene. The CDR3 sequence is 16 residues long. CDR3 nucleotide sequence: TGTGCCAGCAGCTTAGTGCTAGCGGGGAACACCGGGGAGCTGTTTTTT. This gives the protein CASSLVLAGNTGELFF. Based on the CDR3 plus reference TRBV7-8 and TRBJ2-2, the full variable domain is GAGVSQSPRYKVAKRGQDVALRCDPISGHVSLFWYQQALGQGPEFLTYFQNEAQLDKSGLPSDRFFAERPEGSVSTLKIQRTQQEDSAVYLCASSLVLAGNTGELFFGEGSRLTVL.

The rearrangement uses TRBV6-6 and TRBJ1-5, with D hard to call. The CDR3 contains 14 residues. Per germline, CDR1 MNHNY and CDR2 SVGAGI (reference sequence). Trimming stripped 6 bases from V and 3 bases from J, with 12 bases between. CDR3 residues: CASRLGSSNQPQHF. DNA for the CDR3: TGTGCCAGCAGGTTGGGCAGCTCCAATCAGCCCCAGCATTTT.

This chain links TRBV19 with TRBJ2-5, with D perhaps TRBD2 (6 bases). Trimming removed 7 bases from V and 2 bases from J, with 11 bases in between. This CDR3 region has 13 residues. The V gene's germline CDR1 is LNHDA and CDR2 SQIVND (reference sequence). In nucleotides, the CDR3 is TGTGCCAGTATGGGCCGGGGGCAAGAGACCCAGTACTTC. Its translation: CASMGRGQETQYF.

The V and J genes are TRBV25-1 and TRBJ2-2; D is perhaps TRBD2 (7 bases). V gave up 3 bases and J gave up 5 bases, with 19 bases separating them. Germline lookup yields CDR1 MGHDK and CDR2 SYGVNS. There are 17 residues in the CDR3. DNA of the CDR3: TGTGCCAGCAGTGAGGCGCTAGGGGGGGCGCTGACCGGGGAGCTGTTTTTT. This gives the protein CASSEALGGALTGELFF. The complete variable domain, with remaining parts taken from reference TRBV25-1 and TRBJ2-2, reads EADIYQTPRYLVIGTGKKITLECSQTMGHDKMYWYQQDPGMELHLIHYSYGVNSTEKGDLSSESTVSRIRTEHFPLTLESARPSHTSQYLCASSEALGGALTGELFFGEGSRLTVL.

This chain joins TRBV11-3 and TRBJ2-7; the D gene is possibly TRBD1 (6 bases). CDR1 and CDR2 (germline): SGHNT, YENEEA. The ends were cut back, 5 bases at V and 3 bases at J, with 11 bases in the middle. The CDR3 spans 13 residues. The CDR3 loop is CASSPGQRYEQYF. The CDR3, as DNA: TGTGCCAGCAGCCCGGGACAACGCTACGAGCAGTACTTC.

The chain carries TRBV7-2 and TRBJ2-1, with unresolved D. Germline V gene data show CDR1 as SGHTA and CDR2 as FQGNSA. V lost 2 bases and J lost 9, with 5 bases in between. The CDR3 length is 11 residues. The CDR3 sequence is CASSLTREQFF. CDR3 bases: TGTGCCAGCAGCTTAACTCGTGAGCAGTTCTTC. Drawing the rest from reference TRBV7-2 and TRBJ2-1, the complete variable domain is GAGVSQSPSNKVTEKGKDVELRCDPISGHTALYWYRQSLGQGLEFLIYFQGNSAPDKSGLPSDRFSAERTGGSVSTLTIQRTQQEDSAVYLCASSLTREQFFGPGTRLTVL.

This clone was seen more than once but under ten times. The chain has TRBV27 and TRBJ1-5; tentative D call: TRBD1 (6 bases). The CDR3 loop spans 14 amino acids. The V and J ends lost 9 bases and 2 bases respectively, with 14 bases between them. Per the germline V gene, CDR1 is MNHEY and CDR2 is SMNVEV (reference sequence). The DNA for the CDR3 is TGTGCCAGTTCCCCAGGGGACCGCAATCAGCCCCAGCATTTT. Translation gives CASSPGDRNQPQHF.

The chain carries TRBV7-9 and TRBJ2-3; 13 nucleotides align to TRBD2. This CDR3 region has 15 residues. Unmatched junction bases numbered 5, after V lost 5 bases and J lost 6 bases. Germline CDR1 and CDR2: SEHNR and FQNEAQ (reference sequence). The CDR3 reads CASSRGTSGEDTQYF. CDR3 coding DNA: TGTGCCAGCAGCCGAGGGACTAGCGGGGAGGATACGCAGTATTTT.

The rearrangement joins TRBV7-9 to TRBJ2-2; 9 bases are a match to TRBD1. The V gene's germline CDR1 is SEHNR and CDR2 FQNEAQ (reference sequence). Trimming took 2 bases from V and 0 from J; bases not matched to a gene: 7. The CDR3 runs 18 residues. CDR3 loop: CASSLSNRGRTNTGELFF. CDR3 DNA: TGTGCCAGCAGCTTATCAAACAGGGGGCGAACGAACACCGGGGAGCTGTTTTTT.

This clone has just one count. This chain joins TRBV7-8 and TRBJ1-3; 9 bases match TRBD1. This CDR3 is built from 15 residues. Trimming took 3 bases from V and 4 from J; bases not matched to a gene: 4. Germline V gene sequence: CDR1 SGHVS, CDR2 FQNEAQ. This chain's CDR3 is CASSFSQGAGNTIYF. The CDR3 DNA is TGTGCCAGCAGCTTCTCACAGGGGGCCGGAAACACCATATATTTT.

Only a few counts were recorded for this clone. The chain is built from TRBV19 and TRBJ1-5, with unresolved D. V was shortened by 7 bases and J by 2 bases, with 18 bases between the two germline ends. The CDR3 runs to 16 residues. Germline CDR1 LNHDA, CDR2 SQIVND (reference sequence). CDR3 region: CASTARAPAGNQPQHF. The CDR3 DNA reads TGTGCCAGTACCGCGAGGGCCCCGGCAGGCAATCAGCCCCAGCATTTT.